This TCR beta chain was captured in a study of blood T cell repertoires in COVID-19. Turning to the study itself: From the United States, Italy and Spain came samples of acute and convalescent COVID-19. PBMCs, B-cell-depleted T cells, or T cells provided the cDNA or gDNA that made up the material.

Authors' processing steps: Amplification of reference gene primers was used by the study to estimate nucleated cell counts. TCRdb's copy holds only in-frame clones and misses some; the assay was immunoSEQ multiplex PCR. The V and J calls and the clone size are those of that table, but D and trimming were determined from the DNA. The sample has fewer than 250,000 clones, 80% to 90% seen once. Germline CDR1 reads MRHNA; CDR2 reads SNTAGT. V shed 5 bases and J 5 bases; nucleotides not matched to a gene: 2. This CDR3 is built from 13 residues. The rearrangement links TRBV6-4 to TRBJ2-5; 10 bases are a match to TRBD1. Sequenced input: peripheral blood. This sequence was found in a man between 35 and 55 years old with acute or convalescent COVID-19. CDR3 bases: TGTGCCAGCAGTCAGGACAGGGGGGAGACCCAGTACTTC. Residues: CASSQDRGETQYF.